Listed here are 32 T cell receptor beta chains from one sample, sequenced in a study of shared clonotypes between healthy human individuals (dated by TCRdb to 2018 to 2021). The method was the immunoSEQ multiplex PCR assay. TCRdb stores this immuneACCESS table with in-frame sequences only. Part of the clones is absent; in the studies checked, under half of the shortfall reflects unresolved V genes, and no reason is known for the rest. The sample contains 2,500,000 or so clones, more than 80% of them found a single time. Jointly, the top ten make up over 0.12% of the sample. Sequenced input: naive CD4+ T cells sorted from blood. The sample's cell subset or site label is to be understood as: CD45RA+ positively selected. Receptor source: a man aged 18-30 years in good health.

The V call is TRBV18, the J call TRBJ2-2; 11 bases map to TRBD2. The CDR3 is 17 amino acids. Germline V lookup: CDR1 KGHSH, CDR2 LQKENI. Unmatched junction bases numbered 4, after V lost 2 bases and J lost 2 bases. The CDR3 nucleotides read TGTGCCAGCTCACCAGCACTAGCGGGGGTTAACACCGGGGAGCTGTTTTTT. It yields the protein CASSPALAGVNTGELFF.

The CDR3 DNA reads as TGCGCCAGCAGCCTGATAATGGTCTCTGGAAACACCATATATTTT. The encoded protein is CASSLIMVSGNTIYF. This chain uses TRBV4-1 with TRBJ1-3; D not certain. The CDR3 consists of 15 residues. V lost 4 bases to trimming and J lost 0 bases, with 10 bases between them. In germline, CDR1 is MGHRA, CDR2 YSYEKL.

The chain combines TRBV28 with TRBJ2-3; D unresolved. Looked up from germline, CDR1 is MDHEN and CDR2 is SYDVKM. This CDR3 contains 16 residues. V dropped 5 bases and J dropped 1 base, with 16 bases sitting between them. The DNA for the CDR3 is TGTGCCAGCAGTCTCCGGGTAACCCCAGGCACAGATACGCAGTATTTT. This codes for CASSLRVTPGTDTQYF.

The rearrangement links TRBV6-4 to TRBJ1-6; possible D gene TRBD1, 5 bases. Trimming cost V 4 bases and J 5 bases, with 12 bases left between them. Germline V CDR1 and CDR2: MRHNA, SNTAGT. The length of the CDR3 is 15 residues. CDR3 nucleotide sequence: TGTGCCAGCAGTGCCCCCAGGGTTCATAATTCACCCCTCCACTTT. It codes for CASSAPRVHNSPLHF.

The chain carries TRBV18 and TRBJ1-1, with TRBD1 as a possible D gene (6 bases). V was clipped by 7 bases and J by 0 bases, with 12 bases between them. Per germline, CDR1 KGHSH and CDR2 LQKENI. CDR3 length: 14 residues. For the CDR3, the DNA is TGTGCCAGCTATCGGGGGGCAGTGAACACTGAAGCTTTCTTT. Its protein product is CASYRGAVNTEAFF.

This clone was detected only once. The chain uses TRBV5-1 and TRBJ1-2, with D tentatively TRBD1 (6 bases). V was pared by 4 bases and J by 4 bases, with 11 bases between. The CDR3 is 13 amino acids. The germline CDR1 and CDR2 sequences are SGHRS and YFSETQ. The CDR3, as DNA: TGCGCCAGCAGCGGGGGACAACTCTATGGCTACACCTTC. Amino acid sequence: CASSGGQLYGYTF.

This sequence joins TRBV13 and TRBJ2-7; D gene unclear. Germline assignment: CDR1 PRHDT and CDR2 FYEKMQ (reference sequence). Trimming left V 5 bases short and J 5 bases short, with 13 bases between. The CDR3 has 13 residues. For the CDR3, the DNA is TGTGCCAGCAGCCCAACCGCCCTCGACGAGCAGTACTTC. Its protein product is CASSPTALDEQYF.

V gene TRBV18 combines with J gene TRBJ1-6, with D uncertain. This CDR3 is 16 amino acids long. Germline V lookup: CDR1 KGHSH, CDR2 LQKENI. The V gene lost 6 bases and the J gene lost 0 bases, with 12 bases spanning the gap. This CDR3 reads CASSNRDGSYNSPLHF. Written as DNA, the CDR3 is TGTGCCAGCTCTAACCGTGACGGCTCCTATAATTCACCCCTCCACTTT.

This clone was seen a single time. This chain connects TRBV18 to TRBJ2-2; D gene uncertain. With 1 base removed from V and 4 bases from J, the gap between germline ends came to 7 bases. Germline CDR1 and CDR2: KGHSH and LQKENI. This CDR3 contains 14 residues. CDR3 residues: CASSPRRTTGELFF. The CDR3 DNA is TGTGCCAGCTCACCACGACGGACCACCGGGGAGCTGTTTTTT.

The count of this clone is one. This rearrangement joins TRBV28 to TRBJ2-2; 7 nucleotides line up with TRBD2. The junction had 15 bases not matched to a gene; V was cut back by 6 bases and J by 5 bases. The germline V gene encodes CDR1 MDHEN and CDR2 SYDVKM. There are 17 residues in the CDR3. CDR3 residues: CASSPGSGPMGTGELFF. The CDR3 DNA reads as TGTGCCAGCAGCCCGGGTAGCGGGCCCATGGGGACCGGGGAGCTGTTTTTT.

The V gene is TRBV6-1, the J gene TRBJ2-1, with D possibly matching TRBD1 (5 bases). Germline V gene sequence: CDR1 MNHNS, CDR2 SASEGT. With 6 bases removed from V and 6 bases from J, the gap between germline ends came to 9 bases. This CDR3 comprises 12 residues. Here the CDR3 reads CASRGLGNEQFF. The CDR3 DNA follows: TGTGCCAGCAGGGGGCTAGGCAATGAGCAGTTCTTC.

The DNA for the CDR3 is TGCGCCAGCAGCTTGGCTGGCGGGGGGGCTGACGGGGAGCTGTTTTTT. Its protein product is CASSLAGGGADGELFF. The genes are TRBV5-1 and TRBJ2-2; TRBD2 agrees at 9 bases. Germline CDR1 reads SGHRS; CDR2 reads YFSETQ. This CDR3 region has 16 residues. Unmatched junction bases numbered 7, after V lost 0 bases and J lost 7 bases.

V gene TRBV10-3 combines with J gene TRBJ2-7; 10 bases align to TRBD2. In germline, CDR1 is ENHRY, CDR2 SYGVKD. CDR3 length: 15 amino acids. The V gene end was trimmed by 8 bases and the J gene end by 6 bases; junction bases not matched to a gene: 13. As DNA, the CDR3 is TGTGCCATCGAATCGGCTAGCGGGGGTCCTGGCGAGCAGTACTTC. Its protein product is CAIESASGGPGEQYF.

In DNA form, the CDR3 reads TGTGCCAGCAGTGAAGAACGGATAGGCCAGCCCCAGCATTTT. It encodes CASSEERIGQPQHF. This chain links TRBV6-1 with TRBJ1-5; D remains unclear. The CDR3 extends over 14 amino acids. The V end lost 1 base, the J end lost 7 bases, and 11 bases lay between the germline ends. Looked up from germline, CDR1 is MNHNS and CDR2 is SASEGT.

This clone was counted once. This chain links TRBV9 with TRBJ2-6, with 8 bases aligning to TRBD1. Germline assignment: CDR1 SGDLS and CDR2 YYNGEE. The V gene end was trimmed by 0 bases and the J gene end by 0 bases; junction bases not matched to a gene: 5. The CDR3 consists of 18 residues. DNA of the CDR3: TGTGCCAGCAGCGTAGCAGGGGGCGGGATCTCTGGGGCCAACGTCCTGACTTTC. This gives the protein CASSVAGGGISGANVLTF.

V usage is TRBV18 and J usage is TRBJ1-1; 8 nucleotides agree with TRBD1. V lost 4 bases and J lost 8; bases outside the gene matches: 0. Germline V gene lookup returns CDR1 KGHSH and CDR2 LQKENI. This CDR3 has 11 amino acids. The CDR3 sequence: CASSRDREAFF. In nucleotides, the CDR3 is TGTGCCAGCTCACGGGACAGGGAAGCTTTCTTT.

The rearrangement uses TRBV6-6 and TRBJ1-5, with TRBD1 identical over 8 bases. The CDR3 contains 13 residues. Germline V gives CDR1 MNHNY, CDR2 SVGAGI (reference sequence). The ends lost 8 bases at V and 6 bases at J; junction bases unmatched: 6. The CDR3 loop reads CASSQGEGQPQHF. CDR3 coding DNA: TGTGCCAGCTCACAGGGGGAGGGTCAGCCCCAGCATTTT.

This clone occurred once. The gene calls are TRBV28 and TRBJ2-1; D call uncertain. This CDR3 has 15 amino acids. Per the germline V gene, CDR1 is MDHEN and CDR2 is SYDVKM. Deletions cut 5 bases from V and 0 bases from J, with 11 bases between. The CDR3 is CASSPYTGSYNEQFF. CDR3 DNA sequence: TGTGCCAGCAGTCCTTACACCGGCTCCTACAATGAGCAGTTCTTC.

The chain has TRBV6-6 and TRBJ2-7; D is unresolved. The CDR3 is 13 residues long. V lost 5 bases and J lost 0, with 8 bases in between. CDR1 MNHNY and CDR2 SVGAGI come from the germline V gene (reference sequence). The CDR3 here is CASSMAVSYEQYF. For the CDR3, the DNA is TGTGCCAGCAGTATGGCCGTCTCCTACGAGCAGTACTTC.

This clone has just one count. The chain employs TRBV27 and TRBJ1-6; D remains ambiguous. CDR3 length equals 17 residues. Germline CDR1 MNHEY, CDR2 SMNVEV (reference sequence). Trimming took 4 bases from V and 2 from J, leaving 15 bases between them. This CDR3 reads CASSSPGGFTYNSPLHF. CDR3 nucleotides: TGTGCCAGCAGTTCGCCAGGAGGGTTTACCTATAATTCACCCCTCCACTTT.

This clone was recorded only once. This chain connects TRBV5-1 to TRBJ2-3; D possibly matches TRBD1 or TRBD2 (5 bases each). CDR3 length: 15 residues. Trimming took off 0 bases at V and 4 bases at J, with 12 bases between the two ends. CDR1 and CDR2 (germline): SGHRS, YFSETQ. In nucleotides, the CDR3 is TGCGCCAGCAGCTTGGCTCTTGGGGACGCAGATACGCAGTATTTT. This encodes CASSLALGDADTQYF.

The rearrangement joins TRBV4-2 to TRBJ2-2; the D gene is possibly TRBD2 (5 bases). CDR1 and CDR2 from the germline V gene are LGHNA and YNFKEQ. This CDR3 region has 14 residues. Trimming removed 0 bases from V and 5 bases from J, with 7 bases in between. CDR3 sequence reads: CASSQDRRTGELFF. As DNA, the CDR3 is TGTGCCAGCAGCCAAGACAGGAGGACCGGGGAGCTGTTTTTT.

The chain recombines TRBV2 with TRBJ2-2; either TRBD1 or TRBD2 may fit D (5 bases each). The germline V gene has CDR1 SNHLY and CDR2 FYNNEI. Trimming pared 6 bases from V and 6 bases from J, leaving 14 bases between. This CDR3 has 14 amino acids. Here the CDR3 DNA reads TGTGCCAGCAGCGACAGTCGGGGACCCGGGGAGCTGTTTTTT. Translating gives CASSDSRGPGELFF.

This chain joins TRBV2 and TRBJ2-3; no clear D. Per the germline V gene, CDR1 is SNHLY and CDR2 is FYNNEI. V was cut by 4 bases and J by 6 bases, with 8 bases left in between. The CDR3 contains 12 residues. The CDR3, as DNA: TGTGCCAGCAGTGGCCCCCCGGATACGCAGTATTTT. This encodes CASSGPPDTQYF.

CDR3 protein: CASSHSGTGFYEQYF. The CDR3 DNA is TGCGCCAGCAGCCATTCCGGGACAGGGTTTTACGAGCAGTACTTC. V is TRBV4-1 and J is TRBJ2-7; 9 bases align to TRBD1. CDR3 length equals 15 residues. V shed 3 bases and J 4 bases; nucleotides not matched to a gene: 7. Germline V gene lookup returns CDR1 MGHRA and CDR2 YSYEKL.

The rearrangement uses TRBV19 and TRBJ2-5, with 12 bases identical to TRBD1. The CDR3 covers 15 residues. V lost 8 bases to trimming and J lost 0 bases; unmatched junction nucleotides: 4. The germline V gene has CDR1 LNHDA and CDR2 SQIVND (reference sequence). This CDR3 reads CASAGTGGYQETQYF. The CDR3 coding sequence is TGTGCCAGTGCCGGGACAGGGGGCTACCAAGAGACCCAGTACTTC.

This chain links TRBV10-2 with TRBJ1-1, with D perhaps matching TRBD1 (5 bases). CDR3 length: 15 residues. Trimming pared 6 bases from V and 2 bases from J, leaving 16 bases between. The V gene's germline CDR1 is WSHSY and CDR2 SAAADI. CDR3 amino acids: CASRAPGLLNTEAFF. The CDR3 region has the DNA TGCGCCAGCAGGGCCCCGGGGCTGCTCAACACTGAAGCTTTCTTT.

Comment on this clone: At the DNA level, this CDR3 is encoded by other sequences in the same sample as well. This chain links TRBV7-2 with TRBJ2-3; TRBD2 matches at 14 bases. The CDR3 has 15 amino acids. Germline trimming cut 5 bases from V and 10 bases from J; bases unmatched to any gene: 8. Germline lookup yields CDR1 SGHTA and CDR2 FQGNSA. This CDR3 reads CASSPETSGRAAQYF. The CDR3 region has the DNA TGTGCCAGCAGCCCAGAGACTAGCGGGAGGGCAGCGCAGTATTTT.

The CDR3 protein is CASSTGGWETQYF. CDR3 DNA sequence: TGTGCCAGCAGCACAGGGGGCTGGGAGACCCAGTACTTC. The chain has TRBV7-2 and TRBJ2-5, with 9 bases lining up with TRBD1. The CDR3 is 13 amino acids. Germline lookup yields CDR1 SGHTA and CDR2 FQGNSA. Germline trimming cut 5 bases from V and 5 bases from J; bases unmatched to any gene: 3.

The chain joins TRBV19 to TRBJ1-6; D unclear. V gave up 1 base and J gave up 6 bases, with 10 bases separating them. Germline CDR1 reads LNHDA; CDR2 reads SQIVND (reference sequence). The CDR3 runs to 15 residues. CDR3 residues: CASSIGTQPNSPLHF. The CDR3 coding sequence is TGTGCCAGTAGTATAGGGACTCAGCCTAATTCACCCCTCCACTTT.

The CDR3 loop is CASSIFGQLGEQYF. CDR3 in DNA: TGTGCCAGTAGTATTTTCGGTCAATTGGGGGAGCAGTACTTC. This chain connects TRBV19 to TRBJ2-7; D gene unclear. CDR1 is LNHDA, CDR2 SQIVND, per germline (reference sequence). The CDR3 totals 14 residues. The ends were cut back, 3 bases at V and 7 bases at J, with 16 bases in the middle.

The gene calls are TRBV4-3 and TRBJ2-7; D is perhaps TRBD1 or TRBD2 (5 bases each). Per germline, CDR1 LGHNA and CDR2 YSLEER. The CDR3 is 15 residues long. V lost 5 bases and J 3 bases, leaving 17 bases between the germline ends. CDR3 loop: CASSSGLLGRYEQYF. DNA of the CDR3: TGCGCCAGCAGCTCGGGGCTCCTGGGGCGCTACGAGCAGTACTTC.